Below are 15 T cell receptor beta chains sequenced from a single sample in a study of graft-versus-host responses after intestinal transplantation. Assay: immunoSEQ multiplex PCR; the TCRdb copy retains only in-frame clones and omits some. The profile shows around 30,000 clones, roughly 93% of them singletons. The material was PBMCs, obtained 66 days after intestinal transplant. The receptor set was obtained from a human patient who received an intestinal transplant, so some T cells may come from the graft donor.

The table lists this clone with a count of one. J is TRBJ1-1 and V is TRBV19, with D possibly being TRBD1 (5 bases). The CDR3 spans 15 residues. Germline V gene data show CDR1 as LNHDA and CDR2 as SQIVND (reference sequence). The germline V and J ends were trimmed by 10 bases and 1 base, with 19 bases remaining between them. DNA for the CDR3: TGTGCCACGGATCAGGGAATTGGGGCGAACACTGAAGCTTTCTTT. It encodes CATDQGIGANTEAFF.

This chain connects TRBV6-6 to TRBJ2-1, with D possibly being TRBD1 or TRBD2 (5 bases each). Per the germline V gene, CDR1 is MNHNY and CDR2 is SVGAGI (reference sequence). Trimming stripped 2 bases from V and 5 bases from J, with 10 bases between. The CDR3 length is 14 residues. The CDR3 here is CASSYPGTNNEQFF. In DNA form, the CDR3 reads TGTGCCAGCAGTTACCCTGGGACCAACAATGAGCAGTTCTTC.

For the CDR3, the DNA is TGTGCCAGCTTTGGGGGGACCCCATATGAGCAGTTCTTC. As protein: CASFGGTPYEQFF. This rearrangement joins TRBV27 to TRBJ2-1, with D perhaps matching TRBD2 (6 bases). Per the germline V gene, CDR1 is MNHEY and CDR2 is SMNVEV (reference sequence). The length of the CDR3 is 13 residues. V was shortened by 8 bases and J by 8 bases, with 16 bases between the two germline ends.

This clone was counted a single time. Distinct nucleotide sequences in the sample also encode this CDR3. This chain uses TRBV5-5 with TRBJ2-7; no clear D gene. This CDR3 contains 13 residues. Trimming pared 0 bases from V and 2 bases from J, leaving 6 bases between. Germline V gives CDR1 SGHKS, CDR2 YYEKEE (reference sequence). The CDR3 here is CASSLADPYEQYF. CDR3 sequence (DNA): TGTGCCAGCAGCTTGGCAGACCCCTACGAGCAGTACTTC.

This chain joins TRBV5-1 and TRBJ2-1; the match to TRBD2 covers 7 bases. This CDR3 has 15 residues. Trimming at V came to 0 bases and at J to 4 bases, leaving 4 bases not matched to a gene. Germline V gene lookup returns CDR1 SGHRS and CDR2 YFSETQ. The CDR3 sequence is CASSLAPAGYNEQFF. The CDR3 nucleotides read TGCGCCAGCAGCTTGGCGCCAGCGGGGTACAATGAGCAGTTCTTC.

This clone was detected only a few times. The V call is TRBV6-6, the J call TRBJ1-4; possibly TRBD1 for D (6 bases). The V and J ends lost 0 bases and 4 bases respectively, with 12 bases between them. The germline CDR1 and CDR2 sequences are MNHNY and SVGAGI (reference sequence). This CDR3 spans 16 amino acids. The CDR3 coding sequence is TGTGCCAGCAGTTACTCGGAGGACAGCATTAATGAAAAACTGTTTTTT. Translated, it gives CASSYSEDSINEKLFF.

The CDR3 protein is CASSSLGGVLHF. Written as DNA, the CDR3 is TGTGCCAGCAGTTCACTCGGGGGGGTTCTTCATTTT. The chain employs TRBV27 and TRBJ1-5, with a possible D match to TRBD1 (5 bases). V gave up 4 bases and J gave up 16 bases, with 17 bases separating them. Germline V gene lookup returns CDR1 MNHEY and CDR2 SMNVEV (reference sequence). The CDR3 has 12 residues.

This rearrangement joins TRBV27 to TRBJ2-3; TRBD2 might be the D (5 bases). Trimming pared 9 bases from V and 5 bases from J, leaving 15 bases between. This CDR3 region has 13 residues. Germline lookup yields CDR1 MNHEY and CDR2 SMNVEV (reference sequence). The CDR3 sequence is CASRPLEGDTQYF. CDR3 sequence (DNA): TGTGCCAGTAGGCCATTAGAGGGAGATACGCAGTATTTT.

The CDR3 DNA is TGTGCCAGCAGTTACCATCCTCTGGATGGCTACACCTTC. Translating gives CASSYHPLDGYTF. The chain uses TRBV6-5 and TRBJ1-2, with D hard to call. With 2 bases removed from V and 6 bases from J, the gap between germline ends came to 10 bases. Germline V gene sequence: CDR1 MNHEY, CDR2 SVGAGI. The CDR3 extends over 13 amino acids.

The chain couples TRBV6-6 to TRBJ2-1; D gene ambiguous. The V and J ends lost 6 bases and 6 bases respectively, with 18 bases between them. The CDR3 has 15 amino acids. Germline V gene lookup returns CDR1 MNHNY and CDR2 SVGAGI (reference sequence). The CDR3 here is CASSHTLLVRNEQFF. Written as DNA, the CDR3 is TGTGCCAGCAGCCATACGCTTCTAGTACGCAATGAGCAGTTCTTC.

The chain uses TRBV7-8 and TRBJ2-2; D gene uncertain. The V end was cut by 1 base, the J end by 6 bases, with 9 bases between. From germline, CDR1 is SGHVS and CDR2 FQNEAQ. The CDR3 extends over 14 amino acids. The CDR3 is CASSLVPRSGELFF. CDR3 nucleotides: TGTGCCAGCAGCTTAGTACCCCGCTCCGGGGAGCTGTTTTTT. Variable domain in full (rest from reference TRBV7-8 and TRBJ2-2): GAGVSQSPRYKVAKRGQDVALRCDPISGHVSLFWYQQALGQGPEFLTYFQNEAQLDKSGLPSDRFFAERPEGSVSTLKIQRTQQEDSAVYLCASSLVPRSGELFFGEGSRLTVL.

The chain couples TRBV6-1 to TRBJ2-7; 10 bases line up with TRBD1. The CDR3 sequence is 15 residues long. After removal of 4 bases from V and 5 bases from J, the junction contained 8 bases not matched to a gene. Germline CDR1 is MNHNS and CDR2 is SASEGT. CDR3 coding DNA: TGTGCCAGCAGTGCTTTCGACAGGGGGCCGAACGAGCAGTACTTC. This codes for CASSAFDRGPNEQYF.

Note on this clone: No DNA is shown, since the ends of the CDR3 on it are uncertain; the CDR3 is the one TCRdb lists. This chain joins TRBV2 and TRBJ1-2; TRBD1 is taken as the D call from the table, unchecked against the DNA. The CDR3 is made up of 11 amino acids, end residues included. Looked up from germline, CDR1 is SNHLY and CDR2 is FYNNEI. The CDR3 reads CASSIFGTGTF.

J is TRBJ2-7 and V is TRBV27, with TRBD1 matching over 7 bases. After removal of 0 bases from V and 1 base from J, the junction contained 3 bases not matched to a gene. The CDR3 loop spans 15 amino acids. Germline loops: CDR1 MNHEY, CDR2 SMNVEV (reference sequence). CDR3 nucleotides: TGTGCCAGCAGTTTATCTTCAGGGGGTTCCTACGAGCAGTACTTC. The encoded protein is CASSLSSGGSYEQYF.

The chain carries TRBV18 and TRBJ1-2, with 7 bases identical to TRBD1. Germline loops: CDR1 KGHSH, CDR2 LQKENI. This CDR3 is built from 16 residues. J gave up 4 bases and V 0 bases, and 8 bases lay outside the gene matches. This chain's CDR3 is CASSPPTGEEVYGYTF. The CDR3 DNA follows: TGTGCCAGCTCACCACCAACAGGGGAAGAGGTCTATGGCTACACCTTC. Complete variable domain (other parts from reference TRBV18 and TRBJ1-2): NAGVMQNPRHLVRRRGQEARLRCSPMKGHSHVYWYRQLPEEGLKFMVYLQKENIIDESGMPKERFSAEFPKEGPSILRIQQVVRGDSAAYFCASSPPTGEEVYGYTFGSGTRLTVV.